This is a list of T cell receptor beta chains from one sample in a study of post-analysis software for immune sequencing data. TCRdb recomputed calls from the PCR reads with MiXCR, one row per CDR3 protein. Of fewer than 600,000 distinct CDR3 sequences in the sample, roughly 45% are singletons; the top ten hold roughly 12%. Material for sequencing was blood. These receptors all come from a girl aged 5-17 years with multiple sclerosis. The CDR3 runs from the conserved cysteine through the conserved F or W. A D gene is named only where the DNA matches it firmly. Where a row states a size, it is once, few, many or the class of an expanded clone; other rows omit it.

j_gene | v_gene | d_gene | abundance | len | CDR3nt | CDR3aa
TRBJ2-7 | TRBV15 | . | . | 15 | TGTGCCACCAGCAGAGATCGGGGGACGGGCCACGAGCAGTACTTC | CATSRDRGTGHEQYF
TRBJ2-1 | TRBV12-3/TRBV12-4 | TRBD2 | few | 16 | TGTGCCAGCAGTTTAGATCAACTAGCGGGAGATCATGAGCAGTTCTTC | CASSLDQLAGDHEQFF
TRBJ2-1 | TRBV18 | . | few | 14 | TGTGCCAGCTCAGGGGGGACCCGACCCGATGAGCAGTTCTTC | CASSGGTRPDEQFF
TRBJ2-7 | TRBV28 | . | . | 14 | TGTGCCAGCAACCTCGACAGGACGTACTACGAGCAGTACTTC | CASNLDRTYYEQYF
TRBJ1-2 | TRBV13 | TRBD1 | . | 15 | TGTGCCAGCAGCATGGGACAGCCGTGGATCTATGGCTACACCTTC | CASSMGQPWIYGYTF
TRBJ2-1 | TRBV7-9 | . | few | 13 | TGTGCCAGCACCAGTTTCAGCGACAATGAGCAGTTCTTC | CASTSFSDNEQFF
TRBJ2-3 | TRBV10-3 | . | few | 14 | TGTGCCATCAGTCCCGGGACTAGCACAGATACGCAGTATTTT | CAISPGTSTDTQYF
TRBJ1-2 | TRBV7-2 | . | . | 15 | TGTGCCAGCAGCTTGGCGGGGGCTGAGGGATATGGCTACACCTTC | CASSLAGAEGYGYTF
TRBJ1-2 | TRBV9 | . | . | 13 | TGTGCCAGCAGCGTCGGGGGGGACTATGGCTACACCTTC | CASSVGGDYGYTF
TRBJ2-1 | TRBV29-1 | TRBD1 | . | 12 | TGCAGCGCCGTTCCGACAGGGTCTGAGCAGTTCTTC | CSAVPTGSEQFF
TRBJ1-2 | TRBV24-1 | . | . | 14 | TGTGCCACCAGTGATTCCGACAGAACGCGAGGCTACACCTTC | CATSDSDRTRGYTF
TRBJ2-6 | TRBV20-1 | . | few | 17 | TGCAGTGCTAGAGATTATACGGGGTTCCCTGGGGCCAACGTCCTGACTTTC | CSARDYTGFPGANVLTF
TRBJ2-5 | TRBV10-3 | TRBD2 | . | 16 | TGTGCCATCAGCCCGGGACTAGCTAGGAGCCAAGAGACCCAGTACTTC | CAISPGLARSQETQYF